These T cell receptor beta chains were read from a single sample in a study of T cell responses to AZD1222 COVID-19 vaccine. The method was immunoSEQ multiplex PCR; TCRdb's version includes in-frame clones alone and lacks a portion of them. The table records 50,000 to 65,000 clones, around 90% of them present only once. The starting material was peripheral blood, obtained 28 days after the second dose of the MenACWY control vaccine. Receptors were obtained from an adult who received the MenACWY meningococcal vaccine as a control. CDR3s include the opening cysteine and the closing phenylalanine or tryptophan. Fields, in order: J gene, V gene, D gene, clone size, CDR3 protein, CDR3 DNA. A D gene is named only where the DNA matches it firmly. Not all rows give a size; the values are once, few, many and, for expanded clones, a class.

TRBJ1-1 | TRBV5-1 | NA | NA | CASSLGGVDTEAFF | TGCGCCAGCAGCTTAGGAGGCGTGGACACTGAAGCTTTCTTT
TRBJ2-7 | TRBV11-2 | NA | NA | CASSLEHSSYEQYF | TGTGCCAGCAGCTTAGAACATAGCTCCTACGAGCAGTACTTC
TRBJ1-5 | TRBV12-3/TRBV12-4 | NA | NA | CASSHELGPQHF | TGTGCCAGCAGCCACGAGTTGGGGCCCCAGCATTTT
TRBJ2-7 | TRBV19 | TRBD2 | NA | CASSMTSGPYEQYF | TGTGCCAGTAGTATGACTAGCGGACCCTACGAGCAGTACTTC
TRBJ2-7 | TRBV28 | TRBD1 | NA | CATGQGGSYEQYF | TGTGCCACCGGACAGGGGGGCTCCTACGAGCAGTACTTC
TRBJ2-7 | TRBV5-8 | TRBD2 | NA | CASSPRTSGSREQYF | TGTGCCAGCAGCCCAAGGACTAGCGGGAGTAGGGAGCAGTACTTC
TRBJ2-2 | TRBV5-6 | NA | NA | CASSFWVKEITGELFF | TGTGCCAGCAGCTTTTGGGTTAAAGAGATCACCGGGGAGCTGTTTTTT
TRBJ1-3 | TRBV13 | NA | NA | CASSYLSSGNTIYF | TGTGCCAGCAGCTACTTGAGCTCTGGAAACACCATATATTTT
TRBJ1-5 | TRBV6-6 | TRBD1 | NA | CASCPGQGALLSNQPQHF | TGTGCCAGCTGTCCGGGACAGGGGGCCTTGCTGAGCAATCAGCCCCAGCATTTT
TRBJ2-6 | TRBV11-2 | NA | NA | CASSPGQFSGANVLTF | TGTGCCAGCAGCCCCGGACAGTTCTCTGGGGCCAACGTCCTGACTTTC
TRBJ1-5 | TRBV2 | NA | NA | CASRDQSGNQPQHF | TGTGCCAGCAGGGACCAAAGCGGCAATCAGCCCCAGCATTTT
TRBJ1-1 | TRBV11-1 | NA | NA | CASSQRQRSEAFF | TGTGCCAGCAGCCAGCGGCAGAGAAGTGAAGCTTTCTTT
TRBJ1-4 | TRBV11-2 | TRBD1 | NA | CASRLGTGYEKLFF | TGTGCCAGCAGGCTCGGGACAGGGTATGAAAAACTGTTTTTT
TRBJ1-2 | TRBV10-3 | TRBD1 | NA | CAISAGTGGGIDGYTF | TGTGCCATCAGTGCCGGGACAGGGGGCGGTATAGATGGCTACACCTTC
TRBJ2-7 | TRBV30 | NA | NA | CASAGRNSYEQYF | TGTGCCTCAGCGGGCAGAAACTCCTACGAGCAGTACTTC
TRBJ2-2 | TRBV7-3 | TRBD2 | once | CASSLSGGSDTGELFF | TGTGCCAGCAGCTTAAGCGGCGGGAGTGACACCGGGGAGCTGTTTTTT
TRBJ1-4 | TRBV11-2 | NA | NA | CASSPSGYEKLFF | TGTGCCAGCAGCCCGTCAGGGTATGAAAAACTGTTTTTT
TRBJ1-5 | TRBV30 | TRBD1 | once | CAWSPGQGLYQPQHF | TGTGCCTGGAGCCCGGGACAGGGACTCTATCAGCCCCAGCATTTT
TRBJ1-6 | TRBV10-2 | NA | NA | CASSGRGRDSPLHF | TGCGCCAGCAGTGGTAGGGGTAGGGATTCACCCCTCCACTTT
TRBJ1-1 | TRBV5-6 | NA | NA | CASSSGGTTEAFF | TGTGCCAGCAGCAGCGGGGGGACCACTGAAGCTTTCTTT
TRBJ1-2 | TRBV27 | NA | NA | CASTTGGGLYGYTF | TGTGCCAGCACCACGGGTGGGGGCCTATATGGCTACACCTTC
TRBJ1-3 | TRBV6-1 | NA | NA | CASSERSHRTSGNTIYF | TGTGCCAGCAGTGAAAGGTCCCACAGAACGTCTGGAAACACCATATATTTT
TRBJ1-1 | TRBV28 | NA | NA | CASTYNGGPSTEAFF | TGTGCCAGCACCTACAATGGGGGCCCGTCCACTGAAGCTTTCTTT
TRBJ2-7 | TRBV7-6 | TRBD2 | NA | CASSGLAGKGYEQYF | TGTGCCAGCAGCGGGTTAGCGGGAAAGGGGTACGAGCAGTACTTC
TRBJ2-1 | TRBV7-2 | NA | NA | CASSPWGSANEQFF | TGTGCCAGCAGCCCCTGGGGTAGCGCCAATGAGCAGTTCTTC
TRBJ1-4 | TRBV5-1 | NA | NA | CASSLGGSMDEKLFF | TGCGCCAGCAGCTTGGGAGGGAGTATGGATGAAAAACTGTTTTTT
TRBJ2-7 | TRBV9 | TRBD1 | NA | CASSVVAKGQGVAEQYF | TGTGCCAGCAGCGTAGTGGCGAAGGGACAGGGGGTTGCCGAGCAGTACTTC
TRBJ2-3 | TRBV13 | TRBD1 | NA | CASSLTGVGTDTQYF | TGTGCCAGCAGCCTAACAGGGGTGGGTACAGATACGCAGTATTTT
TRBJ1-2 | TRBV7-9 | NA | NA | CASSLPGRNGYTF | TGTGCCAGCAGCTTACCAGGAAGGAATGGCTACACCTTC
TRBJ1-2 | TRBV30 | NA | NA | CAWSVWPLIGAF | TGTGCCTGGAGTGTGTGGCCGCTTATTGGCGCCTTC
TRBJ1-3 | TRBV10-3 | NA | NA | CASLVEESGNTIYF | TGTGCCAGCCTGGTGGAGGAATCTGGAAACACCATATATTTT
TRBJ2-2 | TRBV5-4 | NA | NA | CATQPGGQMNTGELFF | TGTGCGACCCAGCCCGGCGGGCAAATGAACACCGGGGAGCTGTTTTTT
TRBJ2-3 | TRBV30 | NA | NA | CAWSVGSTDTQYF | TGTGCCTGGAGTGTAGGCTCCACAGATACGCAGTATTTT
TRBJ1-4 | TRBV3-1/TRBV3-2 | NA | NA | CASSQDPTAPGLEEKLFF | TGTGCCAGCAGCCAAGACCCGACCGCCCCGGGACTGGAAGAAAAACTGTTTTTT
TRBJ2-3 | TRBV18 | TRBD1 | NA | CASSPQEGASYF | TGTGCCAGCTCACCACAAGAGGGGGCGAGCTATTTT
TRBJ2-2 | TRBV12-3/TRBV12-4 | NA | NA | CASSPPGEGELFF | TGTGCCAGCAGTCCCCCGGGGGAGGGGGAGCTGTTTTTT
TRBJ1-4 | TRBV6-1 | NA | NA | CASSDEREGKKLFF | TGTGCCAGCAGTGACGAGAGAGAGGGCAAGAAACTGTTTTTT
TRBJ1-5 | TRBV6-6 | NA | once | CASSYGGEGQPQHF | TGTGCCAGCAGTTACGGCGGGGAGGGTCAGCCCCAGCATTTT
TRBJ1-5 | TRBV30 | NA | NA | CAWTKEGGPANQPQHF | TGTGCCTGGACCAAGGAGGGGGGCCCGGCCAATCAGCCCCAGCATTTT
TRBJ2-3 | TRBV5-8 | TRBD1 | once | CASSRSGQGQDTQYF | TGTGCCAGCAGCCGATCCGGACAGGGGCAAGATACGCAGTATTTT
TRBJ2-7 | TRBV11-2 | NA | NA | CASKISGVPEQYF | TGTGCCAGCAAAATATCCGGGGTCCCGGAGCAGTACTTC